This T cell receptor beta chain was recorded in a study of cytomegalovirus exposure and HLA in healthy donors. Study-level points and caveats: The study put roughly 160 TCR beta chains on its list as cytomegalovirus-associated. Earlier analysis yielded a pattern in which most TCR beta V segments were productive about 87% or about 30% of the time. A likely sequencing artifact accounted for one observed cluster of highly shared sequence variants.

To note about this clone: Its antigen is unidentified.

Though nominally healthy at sampling, donors likely had unrecorded immune exposures. The PCR made use of 60 Vbeta and 13 Jbeta primers. TCRdb keeps only in-frame clones here, not all; method: immunoSEQ multiplex PCR. This table has around 150,000 clones, around two thirds appearing once. V lost 5 bases to trimming and J lost 6 bases, with 17 bases between them. Germline V lookup: CDR1 LNHDA, CDR2 SQIVND (reference sequence). The CDR3 sequence is 15 residues long. This clonotype was sampled from a woman aged 40 to 50 in good health and CMV-seronegative. Sample: PBMCs. The chain uses TRBV19 and TRBJ1-5, with D possibly being TRBD1 (5 bases). The CDR3 sequence: CASSPFQGRAQPQHF. The CDR3 coding sequence is TGTGCCAGTAGTCCTTTTCAGGGTCGGGCTCAGCCCCAGCATTTT.